Listed below are T cell receptor beta chains from one sample, sequenced in a study of T cell changes during pregnancy in multiple sclerosis. Sequencing used immunoSEQ multiplex PCR; TCRdb keeps in-frame clones, though not all of them. The sample carries roughly 100,000 clones, more than 85% recorded once. Sequencing was performed on peripheral blood, taken after pregnancy. The receptors shown here come from a female donor with multiple sclerosis, enrolled in a pregnancy study. Both conserved end residues are trimmed from each CDR3.

TRBV5-1 ASSPGHGVGSYNEQF
TRBV7-6 ASSWEPNTEAF
TRBV6-4 ASSSSGRDTQY
TRBV5-6 ASLLNPGGRNEQY
TRBV5-8 ASSFLARETQY
TRBV11-1 ASSRHGGGNTEAF
TRBV2 ASLEGTDTQY
TRBV5-4 ASSRGGRSSYNEQF
TRBV7-9 ASSLVEGLKETQY
TRBV5-1 ASSSDPGQLYGYT
TRBV5-6 ASSFGDRGITGELF
TRBV7-6 ASSSIQGTLEAF
TRBV6-6 ASSYLGQGHTEAF
TRBV6-6 ASSYSGSSGNTIY
TRBV29-1 SVRGTSGGADTQY
TRBV6-6 ASSYVEGPGNTIY
TRBV19 ASSFDRLYGYT
TRBV6-5 ASSYGQDGYT
TRBV2 ASKGQGVNQPQH
TRBV21-1 ASSNVGFGGPSYEQY
TRBV9 ASSVAENTEAF
TRBV9 ASSGSGASYNEQF
TRBV9 ASSLQVSSYEQY
TRBV6-5 ASSYPPDEVRGYT
TRBV5-1 ASSLKGGSYEQY
TRBV7-6 ASSAEASPLFSHGYT
TRBV15 ATSRDLAGTVKEHRGAV
TRBV19 ASSLRDRGTFSNQPQH